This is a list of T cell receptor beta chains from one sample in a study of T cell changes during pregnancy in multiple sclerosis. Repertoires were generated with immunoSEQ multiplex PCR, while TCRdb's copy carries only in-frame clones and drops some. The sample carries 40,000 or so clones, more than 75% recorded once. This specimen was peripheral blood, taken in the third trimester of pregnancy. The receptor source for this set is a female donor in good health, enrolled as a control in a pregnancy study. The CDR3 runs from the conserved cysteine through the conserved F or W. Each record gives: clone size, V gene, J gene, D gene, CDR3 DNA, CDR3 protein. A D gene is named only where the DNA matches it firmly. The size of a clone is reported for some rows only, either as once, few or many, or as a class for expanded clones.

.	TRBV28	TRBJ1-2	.	TGTGCCAGCAGTTCCCCCAGCGGACAGCACTATGGCTACACCTTC	CASSSPSGQHYGYTF
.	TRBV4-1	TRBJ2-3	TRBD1	TGCGCCAGCAGCCTAACCGGGACAGGGGGCCCAGATACGCAGTATTTT	CASSLTGTGGPDTQYF
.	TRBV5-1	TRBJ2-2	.	TGCGCCAGCAGCTTGTTGATTGAAGCCCACAGGGCCGGGGAGCTGTTTTTT	CASSLLIEAHRAGELFF
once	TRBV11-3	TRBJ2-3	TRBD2	TGTGCCAGCAGCCCAGGGACTAGCGGTACAGATACGCAGTATTTT	CASSPGTSGTDTQYF
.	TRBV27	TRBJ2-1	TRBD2	TGTGCCAGCACCACGGGACTAGCGGGAGCGGACAATGAGCAGTTCTTC	CASTTGLAGADNEQFF
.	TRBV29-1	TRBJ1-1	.	TGCAGCGTTGAATCTCTGAACACTGAAGCTTTCTTT	CSVESLNTEAFF
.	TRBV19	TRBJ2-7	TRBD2	TGTGCCAGTAGCAAGGGAGGGGTTGGCAACGAGCAGTACTTC	CASSKGGVGNEQYF
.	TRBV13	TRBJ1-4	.	TGTGCCAGCACCCTAGGGATATCAGGGGACGAAAAACTGTTTTTT	CASTLGISGDEKLFF
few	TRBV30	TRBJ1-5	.	TGTGCCTGGAGTGCCTCCACAGGTCTGAGCAATCAGCCCCAGCATTTT	CAWSASTGLSNQPQHF
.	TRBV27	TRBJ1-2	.	TGTGCCAGCAGTTTAGGGGGGACCAACTATGGCTACACCTTC	CASSLGGTNYGYTF
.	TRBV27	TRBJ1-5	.	TGTGCCAGCAGTTCACAGGTGAATCAGCCCCAGCATTTT	CASSSQVNQPQHF
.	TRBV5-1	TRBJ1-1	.	TGCGCCAGCAGCTTGGCCGGGGGAGGGAAGGCTACTGAAGCTTTCTTT	CASSLAGGGKATEAFF
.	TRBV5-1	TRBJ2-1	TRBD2	TGCGCCAGCAGCGCCAGGACTAGCGGGAGTAGGGATGAGCAGTTCTTC	CASSARTSGSRDEQFF
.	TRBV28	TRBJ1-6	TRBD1	TGTGCCAGCACTTTCGGGACAGGGGGTAATTCACCCCTCCACTTT	CASTFGTGGNSPLHF
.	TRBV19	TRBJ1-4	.	TGTGCCAGTAGTATCTACCGGGGTCTTGATGAAAAACTGTTTTTT	CASSIYRGLDEKLFF
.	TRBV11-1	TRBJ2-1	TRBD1	TGTGCCAGCAGCCATACCGGGACAGGGGATCACAATGAGCAGTTCTTC	CASSHTGTGDHNEQFF
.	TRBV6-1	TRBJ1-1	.	TGTGCCAGCCCCTCCCGGACGGGGGGGATTGAAGCTTTCTTT	CASPSRTGGIEAFF
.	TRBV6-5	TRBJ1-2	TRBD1	TGTGCCAGCAGCCTAAGGGGTGGGACAGCTTATGGCTACATCTTC	CASSLRGGTAYGYIF
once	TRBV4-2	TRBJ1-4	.	TGTGCCAGCAGCCACCCGGGACGGGAGGGAGAAAAACTGTTTTTT	CASSHPGREGEKLFF
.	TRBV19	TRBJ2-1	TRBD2	TGTGCCAGTACCCCTAGCGGAGCGGGGGGGTCATACAATGAGCAGTTCTTC	CASTPSGAGGSYNEQFF
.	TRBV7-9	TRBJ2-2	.	TGTGCCAGCAGCTCCTCCAGTCCGGGGGGCTGGAACACCGGGGAGCTGTTTTTT	CASSSSSPGGWNTGELFF
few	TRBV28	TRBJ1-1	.	TGTGCCAGTTTGCAGGGTACTGAAGCTTTCTTT	CASLQGTEAFF
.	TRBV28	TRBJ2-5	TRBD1	TGTGCCAGCAGTTCTGACAGGGGAGAAGAGACCCAGTACTTC	CASSSDRGEETQYF
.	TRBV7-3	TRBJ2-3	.	TGTGCCAGCAGCTTAGGGTCAGGGTTCGGAGATACGCAGTATTTT	CASSLGSGFGDTQYF
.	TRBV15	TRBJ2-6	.	TGTGCCACCATCCTACCAGGGGCTGGGGCCAACGTCCTGACTTTC	CATILPGAGANVLTF
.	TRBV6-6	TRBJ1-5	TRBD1	TGTGCCAGCAGTCCTCCGGGACAGACCAATCAGCCCCAGCATTTT	CASSPPGQTNQPQHF
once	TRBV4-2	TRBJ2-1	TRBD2	TGTGCCAGCAGCCATCGGGAGGGTAGAGTGTTCTTC	CASSHREGRVFF
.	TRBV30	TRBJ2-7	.	TGTGCCTGGAGTCCTCGCGGGGTCATCGACCACGAGCAGTACTTC	CAWSPRGVIDHEQYF
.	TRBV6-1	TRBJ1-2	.	TGTGCCAGCAGTGAAGCGGGGAGCCTATACTATGGCTACACCTTC	CASSEAGSLYYGYTF
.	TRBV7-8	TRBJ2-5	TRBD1	TGTGCCAGCAGCTTGCGGGACAGGGGGCCGCCGAAAGAGACCCAGTACTTC	CASSLRDRGPPKETQYF
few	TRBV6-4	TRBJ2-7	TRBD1	TGTGCCAGCAGAAGCCGCCGGGACAGGGGCCCTTACTCCTACGAGCAGTACTTC	CASRSRRDRGPYSYEQYF
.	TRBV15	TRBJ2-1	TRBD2	TGTGCCACCAGCAGAGCCCTAGCGGGGTACAATGAGCAGTTCTTC	CATSRALAGYNEQFF
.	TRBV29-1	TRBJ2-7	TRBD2	TGCAGCGTTGAAGGGACTAGCGGGAGCTCCTACGAGCAGTACTTC	CSVEGTSGSSYEQYF
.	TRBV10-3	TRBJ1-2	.	TGTGCCATCAGAACAGACGACTATGGCTACACCTTC	CAIRTDDYGYTF
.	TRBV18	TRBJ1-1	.	TGTGCCAGCTCACCGGCTCAAATGAACACTGAAGCTTTCTTT	CASSPAQMNTEAFF
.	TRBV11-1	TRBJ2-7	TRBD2	TGTGCCAGCAGCTTAGAAGGACCGCAGCGGGAGGGGACCGCCTACGAGCAGTACTTC	CASSLEGPQREGTAYEQYF
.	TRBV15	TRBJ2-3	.	TGTGCCACCAGCAGATACTTTCCGGCGGCGGGGAGCACAGATACGCAGTATTTT	CATSRYFPAAGSTDTQYF
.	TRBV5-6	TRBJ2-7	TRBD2	TGTGCCAGCAGCATAACTGTTAGCGGGGGGGCCGAGCAGTACTTC	CASSITVSGGAEQYF
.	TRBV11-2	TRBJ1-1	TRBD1	TGTGCCAGCAGCGCCCACCCGGGACAGGCTGAAGCTTTCTTT	CASSAHPGQAEAFF
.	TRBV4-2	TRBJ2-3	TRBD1	TGTGCCAGCAGCCCTAGCCGACAGGGGGCGGCGGATACGCAGTATTTT	CASSPSRQGAADTQYF
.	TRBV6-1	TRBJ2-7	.	TGTGCCAGCAGTGATAGCGGAGGGCCCTACGAGCAGTACTTC	CASSDSGGPYEQYF
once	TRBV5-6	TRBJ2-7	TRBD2	TGTGCCAGCAGCCCAAGGGGACTAGCGGGATTCTACGAGCAGTACTTC	CASSPRGLAGFYEQYF
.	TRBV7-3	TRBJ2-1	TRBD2	TGTGCCAGCAGCTCCCCAGCGGGAGTTCATAATGAGCAGTTCTTC	CASSSPAGVHNEQFF
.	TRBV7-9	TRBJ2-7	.	TGTGCCAGCAGCCCACTAACGGGAGTTTCCTACGAGCAGTACTTC	CASSPLTGVSYEQYF
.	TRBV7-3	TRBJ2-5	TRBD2	TGTGCCAGCAGCCCCACTAGCGGGGGGGCCGGAGAGACCCAGTACTTC	CASSPTSGGAGETQYF
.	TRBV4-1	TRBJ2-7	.	TGCGCCAGCAGCCAAGACCCGACAGCAACCTACGAGCAGTACTTC	CASSQDPTATYEQYF
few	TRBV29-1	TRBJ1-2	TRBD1	TGCAGCGTTGGACAGGGAAGTAACTATGGCTACACCTTC	CSVGQGSNYGYTF
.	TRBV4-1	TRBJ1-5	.	TGCGCCAGCAGCCAAGTCTCCCCTACTAATCAGCCCCAGCATTTT	CASSQVSPTNQPQHF
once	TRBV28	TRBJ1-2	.	TGTGCCAGCAGAGCGGGGGGGGCGGATGGCTACACCTTC	CASRAGGADGYTF